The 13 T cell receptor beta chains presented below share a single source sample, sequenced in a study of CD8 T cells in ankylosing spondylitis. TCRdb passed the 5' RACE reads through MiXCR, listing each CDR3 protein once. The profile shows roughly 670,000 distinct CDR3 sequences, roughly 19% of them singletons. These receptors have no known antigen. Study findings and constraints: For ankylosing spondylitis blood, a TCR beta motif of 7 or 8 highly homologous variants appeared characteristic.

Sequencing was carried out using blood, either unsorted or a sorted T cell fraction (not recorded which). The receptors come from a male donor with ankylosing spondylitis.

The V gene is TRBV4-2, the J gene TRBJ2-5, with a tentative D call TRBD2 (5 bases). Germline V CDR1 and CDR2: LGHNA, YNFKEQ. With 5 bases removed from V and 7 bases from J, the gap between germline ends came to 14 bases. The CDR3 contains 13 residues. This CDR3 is CASSSGLSGTQYF. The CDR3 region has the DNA TGTGCCAGCAGCAGTGGACTTAGTGGGACCCAGTACTTC.

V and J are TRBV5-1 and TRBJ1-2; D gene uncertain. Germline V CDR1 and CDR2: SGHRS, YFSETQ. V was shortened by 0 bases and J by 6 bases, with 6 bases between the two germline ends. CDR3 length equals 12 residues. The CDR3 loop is CASSLDLNGYTF. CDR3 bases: TGCGCCAGCAGCTTGGACCTAAATGGCTACACCTTC.

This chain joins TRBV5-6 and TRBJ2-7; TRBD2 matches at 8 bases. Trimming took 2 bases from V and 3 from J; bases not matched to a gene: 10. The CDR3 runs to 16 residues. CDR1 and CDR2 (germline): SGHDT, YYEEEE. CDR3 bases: TGTGCCAGCAGCTTAAGGCTAGCGGGTTTCGTCTACGAGCAGTACTTC. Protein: CASSLRLAGFVYEQYF.

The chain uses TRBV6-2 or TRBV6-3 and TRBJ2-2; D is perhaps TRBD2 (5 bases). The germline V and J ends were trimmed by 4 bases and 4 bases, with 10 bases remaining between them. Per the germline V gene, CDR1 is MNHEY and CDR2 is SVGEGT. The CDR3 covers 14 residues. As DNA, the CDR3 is TGTGCCAGCAGTTGGACTCCTCGCACCGGGGAGCTGTTTTTT. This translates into CASSWTPRTGELFF.

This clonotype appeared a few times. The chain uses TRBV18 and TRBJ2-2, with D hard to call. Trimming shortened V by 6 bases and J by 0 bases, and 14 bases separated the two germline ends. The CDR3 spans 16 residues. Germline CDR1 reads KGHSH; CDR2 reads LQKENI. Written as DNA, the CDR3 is TGTGCCAGCTCCCCCAGGTCGCTTTCGAACACCGGGGAGCTGTTTTTT. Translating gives CASSPRSLSNTGELFF.

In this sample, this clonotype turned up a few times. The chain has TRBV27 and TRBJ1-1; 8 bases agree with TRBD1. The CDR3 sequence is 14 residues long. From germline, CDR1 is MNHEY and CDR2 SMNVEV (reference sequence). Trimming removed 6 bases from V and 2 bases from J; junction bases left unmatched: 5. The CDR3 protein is CASSQDRDNTEAFF. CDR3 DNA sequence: TGTGCCAGCAGCCAGGACAGGGATAACACTGAAGCTTTCTTT.

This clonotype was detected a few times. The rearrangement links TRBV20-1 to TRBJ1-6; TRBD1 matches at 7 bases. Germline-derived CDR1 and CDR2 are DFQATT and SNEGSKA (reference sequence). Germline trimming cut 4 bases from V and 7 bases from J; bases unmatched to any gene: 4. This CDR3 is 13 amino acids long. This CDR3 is CSATTGENSPLHF. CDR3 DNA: TGCAGTGCTACAACAGGGGAAAATTCACCCCTCCACTTT.

The CDR3 DNA reads TGTGCCAGCACACGCCGGGGGAGTGAGACCCAGTACTTC. This codes for CASTRRGSETQYF. This sequence joins TRBV27 and TRBJ2-5, with a possible D match to TRBD2 (6 bases). The length of the CDR3 is 13 residues. The V end was cut by 7 bases, the J end by 5 bases, with 14 bases between. Looked up from germline, CDR1 is MNHEY and CDR2 is SMNVEV (reference sequence).

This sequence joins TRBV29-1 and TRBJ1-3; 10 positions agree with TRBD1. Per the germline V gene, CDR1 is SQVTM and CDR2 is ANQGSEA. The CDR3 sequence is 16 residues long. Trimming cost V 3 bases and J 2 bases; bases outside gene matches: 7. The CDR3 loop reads CSVEGPGTGAGNTIYF. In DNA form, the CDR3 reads TGCAGCGTTGAGGGTCCCGGGACAGGGGCTGGAAACACCATATATTTT.

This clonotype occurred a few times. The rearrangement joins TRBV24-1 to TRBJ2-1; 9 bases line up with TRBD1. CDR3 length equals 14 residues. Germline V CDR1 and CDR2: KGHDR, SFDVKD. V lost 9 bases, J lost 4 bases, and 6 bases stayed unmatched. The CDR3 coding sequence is TGTGCCACCGAGGGGGACAGGGCATACAATGAGCAGTTCTTC. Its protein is CATEGDRAYNEQFF.

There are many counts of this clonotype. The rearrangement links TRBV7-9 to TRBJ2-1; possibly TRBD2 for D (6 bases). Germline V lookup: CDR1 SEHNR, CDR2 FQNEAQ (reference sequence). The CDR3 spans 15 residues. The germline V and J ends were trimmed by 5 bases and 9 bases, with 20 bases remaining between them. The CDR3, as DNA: TGTGCCAGCAGCCCCCGGGCGGAGGGATGGAGTGAGCAGTTCTTC. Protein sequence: CASSPRAEGWSEQFF. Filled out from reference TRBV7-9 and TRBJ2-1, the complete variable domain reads DTGVSQNPRHKITKRGQNVTFRCDPISEHNRLYWYRQTLGQGPEFLTYFQNEAQLEKSRLLSDRFSAERPKGSFSTLEIQRTEQGDSAMYLCASSPRAEGWSEQFFGPGTRLTVL.

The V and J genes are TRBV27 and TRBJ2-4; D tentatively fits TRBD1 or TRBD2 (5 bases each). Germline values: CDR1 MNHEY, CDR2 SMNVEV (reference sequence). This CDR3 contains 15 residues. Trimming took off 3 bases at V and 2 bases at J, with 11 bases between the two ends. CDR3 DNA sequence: TGTGCCAGCAGTTTTGGGGGTGGGTCCAAAAACATTCAGTACTTC. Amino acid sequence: CASSFGGGSKNIQYF.

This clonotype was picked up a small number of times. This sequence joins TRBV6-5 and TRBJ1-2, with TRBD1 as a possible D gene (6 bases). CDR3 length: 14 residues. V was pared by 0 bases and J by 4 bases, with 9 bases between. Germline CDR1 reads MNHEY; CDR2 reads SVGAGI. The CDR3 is CASSYSGAGYGYTF. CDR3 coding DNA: TGTGCCAGCAGTTACTCGGGGGCCGGCTATGGCTACACCTTC.